Following are 24 T cell receptor beta chains from one sample sequenced in a study of cytomegalovirus exposure and HLA in healthy donors. Use of 60 Vbeta and 13 Jbeta primers characterized the PCR. The method was immunoSEQ multiplex PCR; TCRdb's version includes in-frame clones alone and lacks a portion of them. The sample shows about 89,000 clones, over 8% of them seen only once. Sequencing was done on a sample of PBMCs. The origin of the receptors is a man aged 45 to 65 in good health and CMV-seropositive.

This clone came up a few times. This rearrangement joins TRBV9 to TRBJ2-1; D is uncertain. Germline-derived CDR1 and CDR2 are SGDLS and YYNGEE. This CDR3 spans 12 amino acids. Between the trimmed V and J ends, which lost 1 base and 7 bases, there was a span of 6 bases. Here the CDR3 reads CASSVNSNEQFF. The CDR3 nucleotides read TGTGCCAGCAGCGTAAACAGTAATGAGCAGTTCTTC.

The CDR3 DNA reads as TGTGCCAGCAGTTACTCGGAGGGAAGCTCCTACAATGAGCAGTTCTTC. Amino acids: CASSYSEGSSYNEQFF. The chain recombines TRBV6-5 with TRBJ2-1, with D possibly TRBD2 on 6 matching bases. V lost 0 bases and J lost 0, with 9 bases in between. The germline CDR1 and CDR2 sequences are MNHEY and SVGAGI. The CDR3 consists of 16 residues.

In its sample, this clone was seen a few times. The J gene is TRBJ2-1, the V gene TRBV5-1; 7 bases are a match to TRBD1. The CDR3 runs to 14 residues. J lost 9 bases, V lost 2 bases, and 8 bases had no gene match. Germline V lookup: CDR1 SGHRS, CDR2 YFSETQ. The CDR3 DNA is TGCGCCAGCAGCTTTGACAGGGTCGGAGCTGAGCAGTTCTTC. It yields the protein CASSFDRVGAEQFF.

This clone showed up just a few times. The gene calls are TRBV7-9 and TRBJ2-2, with TRBD2 matching over 12 bases. The V and J ends lost 1 base and 5 bases, in that order; junction bases with no gene match: 2. Germline CDR1 and CDR2: SEHNR and FQNEAQ (reference sequence). CDR3 length: 16 amino acids. Here the CDR3 DNA reads TGTGCCAGCAGCTTAGACGGACTAGCGGGAACCGGGGAGCTGTTTTTT. Protein: CASSLDGLAGTGELFF.

V usage is TRBV5-5 and J usage is TRBJ1-6, with 7 positions matching TRBD1. Trimming cost V 1 base and J 0 bases; bases outside gene matches: 10. The CDR3 spans 19 residues. Germline V CDR1 and CDR2: SGHKS, YYEKEE (reference sequence). The CDR3 region is CASSLTGAGLGSYNSPLHF. Written as DNA, the CDR3 is TGTGCCAGCAGCTTGACAGGGGCGGGTTTGGGCTCCTATAATTCACCCCTCCACTTT.

This clone has more than one count but fewer than ten. The V gene is TRBV27, the J gene TRBJ2-7; 9 bases agree with TRBD2. The germline CDR1 and CDR2 sequences are MNHEY and SMNVEV (reference sequence). Unmatched junction bases numbered 12, after V lost 5 bases and J lost 4 bases. There are 16 residues in the CDR3. CDR3 DNA: TGTGCCAGCAGTCTTGCGGCGGGAGGGTCCCCTTACGAGCAGTACTTC. Translating gives CASSLAAGGSPYEQYF.

This clone appeared a few times. This sequence joins TRBV10-3 and TRBJ1-1; possibly TRBD1 for D (6 bases). The CDR3 covers 12 residues. V lost 4 bases and J lost 6, with 9 bases in between. In germline, CDR1 is ENHRY, CDR2 SYGVKD. In DNA, the CDR3 is TGTGCCATCAGTGGGGGGGGCTCTGAAGCTTTCTTT. The encoded protein is CAISGGGSEAFF.

This clone has only a few counts. This chain uses TRBV7-9 with TRBJ1-4; D is undetermined. The ends were cut back, 6 bases at V and 0 bases at J, with 20 bases in the middle. The CDR3 consists of 18 residues. CDR1 and CDR2 from the germline V gene are SEHNR and FQNEAQ (reference sequence). The CDR3 protein is CASSRKGGIRATNEKLFF. Here the CDR3 DNA reads TGTGCCAGCAGTCGTAAGGGAGGGATTAGAGCAACTAATGAAAAACTGTTTTTT.

This clone was recorded a few times. The rearrangement joins TRBV15 to TRBJ2-7; tentatively, D is TRBD1 (6 bases). Trimming shortened V by 1 base and J by 12 bases, and 19 bases separated the two germline ends. This CDR3 spans 14 amino acids. CDR1 is LNHNV and CDR2 is YYDKDF in the germline V gene (reference sequence). The CDR3 loop is CATSRVRWGPAVYF. The CDR3 nucleotides read TGTGCCACCAGCAGAGTCCGGTGGGGGCCCGCAGTGTACTTC.

The J gene is TRBJ1-1, the V gene TRBV2; 9 bases are a match to TRBD1. The CDR3 runs 13 residues. The V and J ends lost 7 bases and 7 bases, in that order; junction bases with no gene match: 7. From germline, CDR1 is SNHLY and CDR2 FYNNEI. Here the CDR3 reads CASNRGRLDEAFF. For the CDR3, the DNA is TGTGCCAGCAACAGGGGGCGACTAGATGAAGCTTTCTTT.

The V gene is TRBV19, the J gene TRBJ2-1, with TRBD2 matching 10 bases. The CDR3 totals 15 residues. Trimming cost V 7 bases and J 2 bases; bases outside gene matches: 5. Germline CDR1 is LNHDA and CDR2 is SQIVND (reference sequence). The CDR3 is CASTPGTSAYNEQFF. The CDR3 DNA is TGTGCCAGTACCCCTGGGACTAGCGCCTACAATGAGCAGTTCTTC.

J is TRBJ2-7 and V is TRBV7-2; 7 bases align to TRBD1. The CDR3 covers 12 residues. CDR1 is SGHTA, CDR2 FQGNSA, per germline. CDR3 sequence reads: CASSLVRDSVRV. The CDR3 coding sequence is TGTGCCAGCAGCTTAGTGAGGGACAGCGTTCGAGTC.

This clone was counted a few times. J is TRBJ2-5 and V is TRBV6-5; 7 bases agree with TRBD1. The DNA end is more similar to TRBJ2-7, so the J call may be wrong. CDR1 and CDR2 (germline): MNHEY, SVGAGI. There are 14 residues in the CDR3. The CDR3 loop is CASSYEGAPYEQYF. DNA of the CDR3: TGTGCCAGCAGTTACGAGGGGGCCCCCTACGAGCAGTACTTC.

This clone was counted only a few times. The genes are TRBV30 and TRBJ1-1; no definite D call. CDR1 is GTSNPN and CDR2 is SVGIG in the germline V gene (reference sequence). The CDR3 is made up of 12 amino acids. V was pared by 5 bases and J by 4 bases, with 11 bases between. CDR3 DNA sequence: TGTGCCTGGGGCCCAGGTTTCACTGAAGCTTTCTTT. Translating it yields CAWGPGFTEAFF.

This clone was seen only a few times. The rearrangement joins TRBV5-5 to TRBJ2-7, with D maybe TRBD2 (6 bases). Trimming removed 4 bases at V and 2 bases at J, with 10 bases between. This CDR3 has 13 amino acids. CDR1 is SGHKS, CDR2 YYEKEE, per germline (reference sequence). CDR3 in DNA: TGTGCCAGCAGCCGGGGACTTACCTACGAGCAGTACTTC. This encodes CASSRGLTYEQYF.

The chain uses TRBV28 and TRBJ2-7, with 7 bases identical to TRBD1. In germline, CDR1 is MDHEN, CDR2 SYDVKM. The CDR3 runs to 13 residues. Germline trimming cut 4 bases from V and 5 bases from J; bases unmatched to any gene: 5. The CDR3 region is CASSSSDRDEQYF. CDR3 sequence (DNA): TGTGCCAGCAGTTCTTCCGACAGGGACGAGCAGTACTTC.

The sample holds a few counts of this clone. V and J are TRBV6-9 and TRBJ2-7; TRBD2 agrees at 11 bases. Per the germline V gene, CDR1 is MNHGY and CDR2 is SVAAGI. V was clipped by 7 bases and J by 5 bases; unmatched bases: 22. This CDR3 has 19 residues. The CDR3 is CASTPPGWGTSGSGDEQYF. The CDR3 nucleotides read TGTGCCAGCACTCCCCCCGGGTGGGGAACTAGCGGGAGTGGGGACGAGCAGTACTTC.

The J gene is TRBJ2-3, the V gene TRBV28; the match to TRBD2 covers 8 bases. Looked up from germline, CDR1 is MDHEN and CDR2 is SYDVKM. V shed 7 bases and J 3 bases; nucleotides not matched to a gene: 6. This CDR3 contains 14 residues. As DNA, the CDR3 is TGTGCCAGCAAACGGCGGGAGGTGACAGATACGCAGTATTTT. Translating gives CASKRREVTDTQYF.

This clone was observed a handful of times. This rearrangement joins TRBV28 to TRBJ1-1; 8 bases are a match to TRBD1. This CDR3 region has 15 residues. From germline, CDR1 is MDHEN and CDR2 SYDVKM. J was trimmed by 10 bases and V by 2 bases; bases with no gene match: 12. For the CDR3, the DNA is TGTGCCAGCAGTTTACCGGGACAGGCTGGGATGGGAGCTTTCTTT. Its protein product is CASSLPGQAGMGAFF.

V gene TRBV5-1 combines with J gene TRBJ2-2; the match to TRBD1 covers 9 bases. The CDR3 covers 14 residues. Trimming removed 0 bases from V and 6 bases from J; junction bases left unmatched: 0. CDR1 SGHRS and CDR2 YFSETQ come from the germline V gene. The CDR3 protein is CASSLGTGAGELFF. The CDR3 nucleotides are TGCGCCAGCAGCTTGGGGACAGGGGCCGGGGAGCTGTTTTTT.

This chain connects TRBV2 to TRBJ2-3; TRBD1 is a possible D gene (6 bases). Germline lookup yields CDR1 SNHLY and CDR2 FYNNEI. The V end was cut by 8 bases, the J end by 6 bases, with 18 bases between. The CDR3 spans 14 residues. The CDR3 bases are TGTGCCAGCCATTACAGGGTTGCGGCGGATACGCAGTATTTT. Protein: CASHYRVAADTQYF.

This rearrangement joins TRBV10-3 to TRBJ2-1, with TRBD2 identical over 10 bases. The CDR3 contains 16 residues. Germline V gives CDR1 ENHRY, CDR2 SYGVKD. V gave up 4 bases and J gave up 3 bases; unmatched junction bases: 6. CDR3 coding DNA: TGTGCCATCAGTGGTAGTAGCGGGAGGATCTACAATGAGCAGTTCTTC. This translates into CAISGSSGRIYNEQFF.

This clone was found a few times. The rearrangement links TRBV20-1 to TRBJ1-1; 11 nucleotides agree with TRBD1. V trimming: 5 bases; J trimming: 12 bases; junction bases outside the gene matches: 5. In germline, CDR1 is DFQATT, CDR2 SNEGSKA (reference sequence). There are 11 residues in the CDR3. The CDR3 protein is CSAPDRGLPFF. Here the CDR3 DNA reads TGCAGTGCTCCGGACAGGGGGCTGCCTTTCTTT.

The chain employs TRBV5-1 and TRBJ2-2; D is possibly TRBD2 (7 bases). The CDR3 runs 15 residues. Trimming removed 5 bases at V and 2 bases at J, with 13 bases between. Germline V lookup: CDR1 SGHRS, CDR2 YFSETQ. The chain's CDR3 is CASRGGALNTGELFF. The CDR3 nucleotides are TGCGCCAGCAGGGGGGGGGCCTTAAACACCGGGGAGCTGTTTTTT.